This TCR beta chain was captured by sequencing in a study of control samples from healthy donors and cancer patients. Assay used: immunoSEQ multiplex PCR; TCRdb lists only in-frame clones, some missing. Among tens of thousands of clones, 94% were seen once, and the ten largest hold roughly 4%. Germline-derived CDR1 and CDR2 are KGHSH and LQKENI. V dropped 3 bases and J dropped 5 bases, with 20 bases sitting between them. The CDR3 length is 17 residues. The chain recombines TRBV18 with TRBJ2-1; the D gene is possibly TRBD2 (5 bases). The TCR comes from a man younger than 45 in good health. Sequenced: blood. In DNA, the CDR3 is TGTGCCAGCTCACCGCCTTTGGGTAGCGCGAAAAACAATGAGCAGTTCTTC. Translating gives CASSPPLGSAKNNEQFF. Full variable domain (missing parts from reference TRBV18 and TRBJ2-1): NAGVMQNPRHLVRRRGQEARLRCSPMKGHSHVYWYRQLPEEGLKFMVYLQKENIIDESGMPKERFSAEFPKEGPSILRIQQVVRGDSAAYFCASSPPLGSAKNNEQFFGPGTRLTVL.